This T cell receptor (beta chain) stems from a study of blood T cell repertoires in COVID-19. Overall study context: The United States, Italy and Spain provided the acute and convalescent COVID-19 samples. In each case, the material was cDNA or gDNA derived from T cells, B-cell-depleted T cells, or PBMCs.

Germline V gene data show CDR1 as SGHTS and CDR2 as YDEGEE. Trimming took 3 bases from V and 0 from J, leaving 10 bases between them. The CDR3 is made up of 15 amino acids. Sequencing used immunoSEQ multiplex PCR; TCRdb keeps in-frame clones, though not all of them. This table holds fewer than 250,000 clones, just under 90% found once. Seattle patients were enrolled while actively infected and followed longitudinally. This sequence joins TRBV5-8 and TRBJ2-4; D is unclear. The specimen was peripheral blood. The sequence derives from a man aged 25-40 years with COVID-19, enrolled during active disease. The CDR3 loop reads CASSYTLLAKNIQYF. In DNA, the CDR3 is TGTGCCAGCAGCTACACCCTTTTAGCCAAAAACATTCAGTACTTC.